This TCR beta chain was profiled in a study of blood T cells in healthy people across ages. Study findings and constraints: Long-lived donors exceeded aged donors in naive CD4+ cells and diversity.

The CDR3 loop spans 14 amino acids. The germline V gene encodes CDR1 MNHNS and CDR2 SASEGT. Trimming took 3 bases from V and 7 from J; bases not matched to a gene: 8. A J-beta primer mix and a sample-barcoded 5' primer were used in a second PCR of about 6 to 12 cycles. MiXCR was run by TCRdb on the 5' RACE reads, yielding one entry per CDR3 protein. The sample lists about 1.6 million distinct CDR3 sequences; 30% to 40% were seen once. Notes on this clonotype: Its antigen is not identified.

The sample comprised blood. The chain combines TRBV6-1 with TRBJ2-7, with 8 bases matching TRBD1. This sequence was found in a young woman in good health. The CDR3 bases are TGTGCCAGCAGTGATGCAGGGGGCTCGAGGGAGCAGTACTTC. Protein sequence: CASSDAGGSREQYF.